This TCR beta chain was found in a study of identical twins. General study results and limits: In drawing conclusions, the study used cross-sectional statistical analysis and did not follow the same donors.

Template switching added a universal primer binding site, and final cDNA carried unique molecular identifiers. TCRdb reprocessed the 5' RACE reads via MiXCR and lists one record per CDR3 protein. The profile covers approximately 220,000 distinct CDR3 sequences, with over 8% appearing a single time and 5% to 6% taken by the ten largest. With no exceptions, donors were healthy Caucasians. Germline V gene data show CDR1 as SQVTM and CDR2 as ANQGSEA. V lost 2 bases, J lost 5 bases, and 16 bases lay in between. The CDR3 contains 14 residues. This clonotype was detected only a few times. What it binds is not known.

The origin of this receptor is a woman under 30 in good health. V and J are TRBV29-1 and TRBJ2-7; no clear D. Sequencing was done on a sample of memory (CD45RO+) T cells sorted from blood. For the CDR3, the DNA is TGCAGCGTTGAACCATGGAATGCCAAGGACGAGCAGTACTTC. As protein: CSVEPWNAKDEQYF.